This section outlines one T cell receptor (beta chain) sequence together with its context. Its antigen is unknown. The PCR contained 60 Vbeta and 13 Jbeta primers. Clones were read by immunoSEQ multiplex PCR, and TCRdb kept only the in-frame ones, dropping some. Counted here are some 120,000 clones, around 80% occurring once; the ten biggest clones make up roughly 2.6%. Trimming took 2 bases from V and 3 from J, leaving 12 bases between them. The CDR3 has 15 residues. Germline CDR1 MNHEY, CDR2 SVGAGI. This record belongs to a study of cytomegalovirus exposure and HLA in healthy donors. Study findings and constraints: When analyzed later, a missense DCLRE1C variant was found to be linked to TCR beta V- and J-gene trimming.

The V gene is TRBV6-5, the J gene TRBJ2-3; maybe TRBD1 (5 bases). This clonotype originated in a female donor in good health and CMV-seronegative. The sequenced material came from PBMCs. CDR3 loop: CASSYAGLRTDTQYF. In DNA, the CDR3 is TGTGCCAGCAGTTACGCAGGGTTAAGGACAGATACGCAGTATTTT.